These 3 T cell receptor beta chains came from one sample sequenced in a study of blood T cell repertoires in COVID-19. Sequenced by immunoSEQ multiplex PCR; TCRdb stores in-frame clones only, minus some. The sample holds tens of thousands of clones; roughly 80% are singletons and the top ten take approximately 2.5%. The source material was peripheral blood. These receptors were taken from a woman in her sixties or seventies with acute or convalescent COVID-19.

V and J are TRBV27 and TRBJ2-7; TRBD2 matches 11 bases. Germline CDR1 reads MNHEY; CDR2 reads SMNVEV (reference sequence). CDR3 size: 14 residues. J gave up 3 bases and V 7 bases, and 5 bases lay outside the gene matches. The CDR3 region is CASTRLAGNYEQYF. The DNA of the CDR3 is TGTGCCAGCACCAGACTAGCGGGGAACTACGAGCAGTACTTC.

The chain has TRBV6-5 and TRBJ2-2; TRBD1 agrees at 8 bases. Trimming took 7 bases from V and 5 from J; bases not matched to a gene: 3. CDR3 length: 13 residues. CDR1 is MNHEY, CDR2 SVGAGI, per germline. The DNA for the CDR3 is TGTGCCAGCAATACAGGGGGAACCGGGGAGCTGTTTTTT. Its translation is CASNTGGTGELFF.

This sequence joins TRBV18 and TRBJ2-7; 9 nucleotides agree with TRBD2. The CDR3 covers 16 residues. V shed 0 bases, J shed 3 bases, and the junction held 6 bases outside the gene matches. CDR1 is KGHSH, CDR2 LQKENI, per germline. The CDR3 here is CASSPPSSGTHYEQYF. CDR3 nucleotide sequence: TGTGCCAGCTCACCACCGTCTAGCGGGACCCACTACGAGCAGTACTTC. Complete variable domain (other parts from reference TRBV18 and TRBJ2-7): NAGVMQNPRHLVRRRGQEARLRCSPMKGHSHVYWYRQLPEEGLKFMVYLQKENIIDESGMPKERFSAEFPKEGPSILRIQQVVRGDSAAYFCASSPPSSGTHYEQYFGPGTRLTVT.